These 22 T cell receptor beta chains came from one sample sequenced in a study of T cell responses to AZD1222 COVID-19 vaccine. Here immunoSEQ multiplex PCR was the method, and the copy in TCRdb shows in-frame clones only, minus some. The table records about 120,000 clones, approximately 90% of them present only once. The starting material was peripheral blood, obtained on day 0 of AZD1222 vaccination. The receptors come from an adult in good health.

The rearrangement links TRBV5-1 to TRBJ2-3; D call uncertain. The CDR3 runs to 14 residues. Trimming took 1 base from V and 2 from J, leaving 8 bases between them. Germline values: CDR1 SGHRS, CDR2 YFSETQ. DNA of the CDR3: TGCGCCAGCAGCTTGCGCCAGAACACAGATACGCAGTATTTT. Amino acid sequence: CASSLRQNTDTQYF. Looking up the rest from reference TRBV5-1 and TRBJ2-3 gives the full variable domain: KAGVTQTPRYLIKTRGQQVTLSCSPISGHRSVSWYQQTPGQGLQFLFEYFSETQRNKGNFPGRFSGRQFSNSRSEMNVSTLELGDSALYLCASSLRQNTDTQYFGPGTRLTVL.

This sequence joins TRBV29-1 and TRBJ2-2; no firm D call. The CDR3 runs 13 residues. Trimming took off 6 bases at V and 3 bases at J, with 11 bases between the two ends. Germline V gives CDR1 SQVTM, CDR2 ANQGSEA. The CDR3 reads CSVAGLYTGELFF. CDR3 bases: TGCAGCGTAGCCGGGCTCTACACCGGGGAGCTGTTTTTT.

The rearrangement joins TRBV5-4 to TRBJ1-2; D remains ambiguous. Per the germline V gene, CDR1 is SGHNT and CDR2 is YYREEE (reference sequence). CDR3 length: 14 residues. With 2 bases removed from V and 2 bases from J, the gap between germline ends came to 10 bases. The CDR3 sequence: CASSFDGLNYGYTF. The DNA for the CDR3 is TGTGCCAGCAGCTTCGACGGACTAAACTATGGCTACACCTTC.

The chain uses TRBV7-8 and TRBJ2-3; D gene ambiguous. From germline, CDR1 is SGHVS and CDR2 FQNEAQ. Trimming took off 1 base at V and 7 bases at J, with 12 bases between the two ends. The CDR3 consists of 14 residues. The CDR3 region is CASSLGWSFHTQYF. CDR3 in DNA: TGTGCCAGCAGCTTAGGTTGGTCCTTTCATACGCAGTATTTT.

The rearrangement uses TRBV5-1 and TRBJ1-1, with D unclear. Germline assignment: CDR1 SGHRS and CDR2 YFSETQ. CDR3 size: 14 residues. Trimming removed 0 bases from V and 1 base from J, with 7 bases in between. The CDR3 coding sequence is TGCGCCAGCAGCTTGGGATACGGGAACACTGAAGCTTTCTTT. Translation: CASSLGYGNTEAFF.

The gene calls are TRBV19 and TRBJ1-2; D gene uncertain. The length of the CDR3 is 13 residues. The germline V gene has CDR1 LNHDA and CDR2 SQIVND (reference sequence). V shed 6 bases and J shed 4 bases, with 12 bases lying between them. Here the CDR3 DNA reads TGTGCCAGTAGCACACAGACTTTCTATGGCTACACCTTC. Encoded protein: CASSTQTFYGYTF.

In DNA, the CDR3 is TGTGCCAGCAGCTTAAGGGGCTATGGCTACACCTTC. This gives the protein CASSLRGYGYTF. This chain joins TRBV5-8 and TRBJ1-2; D is perhaps TRBD1 (5 bases). Germline CDR1 SGHTS, CDR2 YDEGEE. V lost 2 bases and J 4 bases, leaving 6 bases between the germline ends. CDR3 length: 12 residues.

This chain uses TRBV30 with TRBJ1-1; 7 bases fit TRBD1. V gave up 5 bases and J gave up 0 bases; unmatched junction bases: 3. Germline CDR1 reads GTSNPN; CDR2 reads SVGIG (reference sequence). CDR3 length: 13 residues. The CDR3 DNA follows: TGTGCCTGGGCGACAGGGCTGAACACTGAAGCTTTCTTT. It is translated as CAWATGLNTEAFF.

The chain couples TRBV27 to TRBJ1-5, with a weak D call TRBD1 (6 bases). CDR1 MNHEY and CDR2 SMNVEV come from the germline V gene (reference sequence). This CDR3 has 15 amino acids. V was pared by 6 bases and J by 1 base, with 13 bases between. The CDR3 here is CASRTGQLSNQPQHF. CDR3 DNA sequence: TGTGCCAGCAGAACGGGACAACTAAGCAATCAGCCCCAGCATTTT.

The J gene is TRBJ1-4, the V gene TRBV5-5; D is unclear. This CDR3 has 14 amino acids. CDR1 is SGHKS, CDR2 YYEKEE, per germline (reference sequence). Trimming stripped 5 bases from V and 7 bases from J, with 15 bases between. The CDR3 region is CASRPIPLVEKLFF. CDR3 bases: TGTGCCAGCAGACCGATTCCGCTAGTTGAAAAACTGTTTTTT.

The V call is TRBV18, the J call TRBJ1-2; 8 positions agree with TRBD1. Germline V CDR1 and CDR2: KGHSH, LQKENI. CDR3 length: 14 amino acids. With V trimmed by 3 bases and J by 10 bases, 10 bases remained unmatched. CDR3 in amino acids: CASSPETGEGVYTF. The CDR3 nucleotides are TGTGCCAGCTCACCCGAGACAGGGGAAGGAGTCTACACCTTC.

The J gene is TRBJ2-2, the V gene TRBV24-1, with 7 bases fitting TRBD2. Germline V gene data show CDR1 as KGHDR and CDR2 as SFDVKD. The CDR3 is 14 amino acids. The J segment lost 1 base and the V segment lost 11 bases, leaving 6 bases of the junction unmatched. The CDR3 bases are TGTGCCATCATGGGGGGGGAGAACACCGGGGAGCTGTTTTTT. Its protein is CAIMGGENTGELFF.

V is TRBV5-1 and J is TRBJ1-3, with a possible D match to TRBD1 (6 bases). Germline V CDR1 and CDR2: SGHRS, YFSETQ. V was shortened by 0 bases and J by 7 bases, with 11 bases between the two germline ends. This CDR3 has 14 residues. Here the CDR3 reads CASSLGQVGNTIYF. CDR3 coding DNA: TGCGCCAGCAGCTTGGGACAGGTGGGGAACACCATATATTTT.

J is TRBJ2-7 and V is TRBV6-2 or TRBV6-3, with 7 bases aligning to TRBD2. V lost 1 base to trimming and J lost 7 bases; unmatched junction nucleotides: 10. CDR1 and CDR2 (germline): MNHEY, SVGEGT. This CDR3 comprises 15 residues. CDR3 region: CASSYLKSRAGEQYF. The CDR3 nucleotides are TGTGCCAGCAGTTACTTGAAAAGCCGAGCGGGAGAGCAGTACTTC.

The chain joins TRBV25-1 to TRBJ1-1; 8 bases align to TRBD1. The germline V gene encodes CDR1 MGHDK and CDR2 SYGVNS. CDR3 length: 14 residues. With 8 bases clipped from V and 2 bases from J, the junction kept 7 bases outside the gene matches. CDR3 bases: TGTGCCAGCCATCCGGCAGGGGGCAACACTGAAGCTTTCTTT. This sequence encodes CASHPAGGNTEAFF.

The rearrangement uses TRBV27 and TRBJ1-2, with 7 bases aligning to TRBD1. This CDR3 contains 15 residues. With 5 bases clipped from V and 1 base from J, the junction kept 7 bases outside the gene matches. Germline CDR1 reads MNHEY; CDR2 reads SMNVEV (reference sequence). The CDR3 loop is CASSLKTGFNYGYTF. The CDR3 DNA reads TGTGCCAGCAGTCTGAAGACAGGGTTTAACTATGGCTACACCTTC.

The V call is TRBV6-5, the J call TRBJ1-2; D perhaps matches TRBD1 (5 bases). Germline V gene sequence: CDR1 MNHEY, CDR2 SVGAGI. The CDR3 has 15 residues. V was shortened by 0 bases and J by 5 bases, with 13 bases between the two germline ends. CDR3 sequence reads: CASSYSRTGVYGYTF. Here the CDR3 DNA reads TGTGCCAGCAGTTACTCTAGAACAGGAGTTTATGGCTACACCTTC.

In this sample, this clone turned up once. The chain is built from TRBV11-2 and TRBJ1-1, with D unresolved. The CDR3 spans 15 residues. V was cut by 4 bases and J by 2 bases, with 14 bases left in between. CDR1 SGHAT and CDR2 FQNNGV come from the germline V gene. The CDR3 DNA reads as TGTGCCAGCAGCTCCCTTTCCAGAAGAAACACTGAAGCTTTCTTT. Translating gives CASSSLSRRNTEAFF. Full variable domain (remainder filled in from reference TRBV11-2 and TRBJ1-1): EAGVAQSPRYKIIEKRQSVAFWCNPISGHATLYWYQQILGQGPKLLIQFQNNGVVDDSQLPKDRFSAERLKGVDSTLKIQPAKLEDSAVYLCASSSLSRRNTEAFFGQGTRLTVV.

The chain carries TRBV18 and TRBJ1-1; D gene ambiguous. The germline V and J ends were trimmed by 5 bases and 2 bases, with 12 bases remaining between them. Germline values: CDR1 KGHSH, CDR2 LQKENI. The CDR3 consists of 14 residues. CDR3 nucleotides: TGTGCCAGCTCAAAGGGTGGGCCAAACACTGAAGCTTTCTTT. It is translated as CASSKGGPNTEAFF.

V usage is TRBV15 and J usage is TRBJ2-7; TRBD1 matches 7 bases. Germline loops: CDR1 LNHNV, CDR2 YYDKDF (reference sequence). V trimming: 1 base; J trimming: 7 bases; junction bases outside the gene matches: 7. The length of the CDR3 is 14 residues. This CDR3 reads CATSRGNRGSEQYF. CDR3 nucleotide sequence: TGTGCCACCAGCAGAGGGAACAGGGGCTCAGAGCAGTACTTC.

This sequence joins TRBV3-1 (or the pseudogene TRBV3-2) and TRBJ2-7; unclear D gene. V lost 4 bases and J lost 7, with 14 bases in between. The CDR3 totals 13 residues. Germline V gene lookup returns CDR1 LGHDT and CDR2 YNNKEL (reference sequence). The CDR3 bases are TGTGCCAGCAGCCCCATCCGTAGTTGGGAGCAGTACTTC. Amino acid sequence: CASSPIRSWEQYF.

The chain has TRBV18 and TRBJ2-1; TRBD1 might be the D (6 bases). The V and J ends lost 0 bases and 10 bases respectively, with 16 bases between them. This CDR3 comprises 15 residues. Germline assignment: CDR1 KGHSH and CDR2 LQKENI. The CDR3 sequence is CASSPPVAGAGEQFF. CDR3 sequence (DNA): TGTGCCAGCTCACCACCGGTGGCAGGGGCCGGGGAGCAGTTCTTC.